The rows below give T cell receptor beta chains drawn from one sample of a study of identical twins. From the 5' RACE reads, TCRdb called clonotypes with MiXCR, one entry per CDR3 protein. The sample carries around 960,000 distinct CDR3 sequences, approximately 13% recorded once. The sample was also linked to a second study, of yellow fever vaccine responses in identical twins.

Sequences were obtained from PBMCs. The receptors shown here come from a woman aged 18-29 years in good health. CDR3s include the opening cysteine and the closing phenylalanine or tryptophan. D genes are given only for firm matches. Some rows have no size entry. The others give once, few or many, or a class for an expanded clone.

clone size	V gene	J gene	D gene	CDR3 protein	CDR3 DNA
.	TRBV5-1	TRBJ2-3	.	CASRVEGVNGGTQYF	TGCGCCAGCCGGGTGGAAGGGGTCAACGGGGGTACGCAGTATTTT
many	TRBV9	TRBJ1-6	.	CASSVDRTGRDSPLHF	TGTGCCAGCAGCGTAGATAGAACAGGGAGGGATTCACCCCTCCACTTT
few	TRBV3-1	TRBJ2-3	.	CASSQMGGHYTDTQYF	TGTGCCAGCAGCCAAATGGGGGGGCATTACACAGATACGCAGTATTTT
few	TRBV12-3/TRBV12-4	TRBJ1-1	.	CASRTGTRRTEAFF	TGTGCCAGCAGAACAGGGACCCGGCGTACTGAAGCTTTCTTT
few	TRBV11-2	TRBJ1-2	.	CASSSITGPTHNYGYTF	TGTGCCAGCAGCTCTATTACAGGGCCTACTCATAACTATGGCTACACCTTC
few	TRBV14	TRBJ2-1	.	CASSQGLGPKYQNEQFF	TGTGCCAGCAGCCAAGGCTTGGGCCCGAAGTACCAGAATGAGCAGTTCTTC
few	TRBV27	TRBJ1-1	.	CASSLTDVNTEAFF	TGTGCCAGCAGTTTAACTGACGTGAACACTGAAGCTTTCTTT
few	TRBV6-5	TRBJ2-6	.	CASSYGSSGANVLTF	TGTGCCAGCAGTTACGGGAGCTCTGGGGCCAACGTCCTGACTTTC
.	TRBV12-3/TRBV12-4	TRBJ1-2	TRBD1	CASSQQQGAYGYTF	TGTGCCAGCAGCCAGCAACAGGGGGCATATGGCTACACCTTC
.	TRBV3-1	TRBJ1-1	TRBD1	CASSPGTGLANTEAFF	TGTGCCAGCAGCCCCGGGACAGGGTTAGCGAACACTGAAGCTTTCTTT
few	TRBV7-9	TRBJ1-2	.	CASSPFGRQQAIYGYTF	TGTGCCAGCAGCCCCTTCGGCCGTCAGCAGGCCATCTATGGCTACACCTTC
.	TRBV20-1	TRBJ2-1	.	CSQRTGSSEQFF	TGCAGTCAAAGAACGGGGAGCTCTGAGCAGTTCTTC
.	TRBV20-1	TRBJ2-3	.	CSARDWGTPDTQYF	TGCAGTGCTAGAGATTGGGGGACCCCAGATACGCAGTATTTT
.	TRBV6-5	TRBJ2-1	TRBD2	CASSYSTLAGHNEQFF	TGTGCCAGCAGTTACTCGACTCTAGCGGGCCACAATGAGCAGTTCTTC
few	TRBV19	TRBJ1-1	TRBD1	CASSPRQGARYTEAFF	TGTGCCAGTAGTCCTCGACAGGGGGCGAGATATACTGAAGCTTTCTTT
few	TRBV5-1	TRBJ2-5	.	CASSEPGARTETQYF	TGCGCCAGCAGCGAACCAGGGGCCAGGACAGAGACCCAGTACTTC
few	TRBV3-1	TRBJ2-2	.	CASSLLGENTGELFF	TGTGCCAGCAGCCTACTGGGCGAGAACACCGGGGAGCTGTTTTTT
many	TRBV20-1	TRBJ2-7	.	CSAKRDEQYF	TGCAGTGCTAAAAGGGACGAGCAGTACTTC
many	TRBV7-3	TRBJ2-1	TRBD2	CASSSTSGSSTQFF	TGTGCCAGCAGCTCGACTAGCGGGAGCTCGACGCAGTTCTTC
few	TRBV18	TRBJ2-4	.	CASSPDKLAKNIQYF	TGTGCCAGCTCACCGGACAAATTAGCCAAAAACATTCAGTACTTC
.	TRBV10-3	TRBJ2-7	.	CVISDWAGNYEQYF	TGTGTCATCAGTGATTGGGCGGGGAACTACGAGCAGTACTTC
.	TRBV7-9	TRBJ2-1	.	CASSLASAGRNEQFF	TGTGCCAGCAGCTTAGCCTCGGCAGGTAGAAATGAGCAGTTCTTC
few	TRBV20-1	TRBJ2-2	.	CSAKAGTATGELFF	TGCAGTGCTAAGGCCGGGACGGCAACCGGGGAGCTGTTTTTT
.	TRBV28	TRBJ2-1	.	CASRRIGGHRNSYNEQFF	TGTGCCAGCAGAAGGATTGGGGGCCACCGAAACTCCTACAATGAGCAGTTCTTC
.	TRBV12-3/TRBV12-4	TRBJ2-1	TRBD2	CASSLGTSGTEQFF	TGTGCCAGCAGTTTGGGGACTAGCGGGACAGAGCAGTTCTTC
many	TRBV10-3	TRBJ1-4	.	CAISESPSRGEKLFF	TGTGCCATCAGTGAGTCCCCAAGTCGGGGGGAAAAACTGTTTTTT
.	TRBV20-1	TRBJ2-3	TRBD2	CSARVSGDTDTQYF	TGCAGTGCTAGAGTTAGCGGGGACACAGATACGCAGTATTTT
.	TRBV10-3	TRBJ2-5	TRBD1	CAISNTDRAFETQYF	TGTGCCATCAGTAATACCGACAGGGCGTTTGAGACCCAGTACTTC
.	TRBV7-8	TRBJ2-1	.	CASSLGVMRNEQFF	TGTGCCAGCAGCTTAGGGGTTATGAGAAATGAGCAGTTCTTC
.	TRBV12-5	TRBJ2-2	.	CASYQPSTGELFF	TGTGCTAGTTACCAGCCCTCCACCGGGGAGCTGTTTTTT
.	TRBV7-6	TRBJ2-1	.	CASSLVTGTHYDNEQFF	TGTGCCAGCAGCTTAGTAACAGGAACCCACTACGACAATGAGCAGTTCTTC
.	TRBV7-8	TRBJ2-3	TRBD2	CASSILAGSSTDTQYF	TGTGCCAGCAGCATACTAGCGGGTTCTAGCACAGATACGCAGTATTTT
.	TRBV20-1	TRBJ2-3	TRBD2	CSATGTSRLTDTQYF	TGCAGTGCTACCGGGACTAGCAGGCTCACAGATACGCAGTATTTT
few	TRBV12-3/TRBV12-4	TRBJ1-1	.	CASSSGLAEAFF	TGTGCCAGCAGCTCTGGGCTGGCTGAAGCTTTCTTT
.	TRBV20-1	TRBJ2-2	.	CSAGGISTGELFF	TGCAGTGCAGGAGGGATCAGCACCGGGGAGCTGTTTTTT
.	TRBV6-1	TRBJ2-1	.	CASSRPQGNLGNEQFF	TGTGCCAGCAGCCGACCTCAGGGTAATCTTGGGAATGAGCAGTTCTTC
.	TRBV5-1	TRBJ2-7	TRBD1	CASSIRDRGEQYF	TGCGCCAGCAGCATCCGGGACAGGGGCGAGCAGTACTTC
few	TRBV5-5	TRBJ2-2	TRBD1	CASSPTGVNTGELFF	TGTGCCAGCAGCCCTACAGGGGTCAACACCGGGGAGCTGTTTTTT
few	TRBV5-1	TRBJ2-3	TRBD1	CASSSWDRGTDTQYF	TGCGCCAGCAGCTCCTGGGACAGGGGCACAGATACGCAGTATTTT
.	TRBV12-3/TRBV12-4	TRBJ2-5	TRBD1	CASKEGTGVETQYF	TGTGCCAGCAAAGAAGGGACAGGGGTTGAGACCCAGTACTTC
.	TRBV20-1	TRBJ2-1	.	CSARGAGPNPNEQFF	TGCAGTGCTAGAGGAGCGGGCCCAAACCCCAATGAGCAGTTCTTC
.	TRBV11-2	TRBJ2-1	.	CASSYTPKDEQFF	TGTGCCAGCAGCTATACCCCAAAAGATGAGCAGTTCTTC
few	TRBV6-5	TRBJ1-2	.	CASSYQGTYGYTF	TGTGCCAGCAGTTACCAGGGGACCTATGGCTACACCTTC
.	TRBV10-2	TRBJ2-1	.	CASSGGTTGTPGNEQFF	TGCGCCAGCAGTGGGGGCACGACCGGGACTCCAGGTAATGAGCAGTTCTTC
.	TRBV25-1	TRBJ1-3	.	CASSAYEANTIYF	TGTGCCAGCAGTGCGTACGAGGCAAACACCATATATTTT
.	TRBV5-1	TRBJ2-1	TRBD2	CASSPYGTSGSYNEQFF	TGCGCCAGCAGCCCTTACGGGACTAGCGGATCCTACAATGAGCAGTTCTTC
.	TRBV12-3/TRBV12-4	TRBJ2-3	.	CASSLLQSKITDTQYF	TGTGCCAGCAGTTTGTTACAGAGTAAAATCACAGATACGCAGTATTTT
few	TRBV2	TRBJ1-1	TRBD1	CASGLLPGGMNTEAFF	TGTGCCAGCGGTCTTCTTCCAGGGGGAATGAACACTGAAGCTTTCTTT
many	TRBV5-1	TRBJ1-1	TRBD1	CASSLDYRGHTEAFF	TGCGCCAGCAGCTTGGATTACAGGGGGCATACTGAAGCTTTCTTT
.	TRBV10-3	TRBJ2-1	.	CAISEPDRLSNEQFF	TGTGCCATCAGTGAACCAGACAGGTTGAGCAATGAGCAGTTCTTC